This TCR beta chain was identified in a study of technical replicates of blood from a handful of donors. The method was immunoSEQ multiplex PCR; TCRdb's version includes in-frame clones alone and lacks a portion of them. Here the sample spans some 67,000 clones, about 98% being singletons. CDR1 PRHDT and CDR2 FYEKMQ come from the germline V gene (reference sequence). The CDR3 length is 18 residues. J was trimmed by 1 base and V by 2 bases; bases with no gene match: 11. The chain recombines TRBV13 with TRBJ1-5, with 7 bases identical to TRBD1. Sequenced: T cells isolated from PBMCs. This sequence was found in a human donor in good health. Here the CDR3 reads CASSLRTGRGQSNQPQHF. CDR3 sequence (DNA): TGTGCCAGCAGCTTACGGACAGGACGAGGACAAAGCAATCAGCCCCAGCATTTT.